The 25 T cell receptor beta chains listed next were all sequenced from one sample in a study of CD8+CD57+ T cells in acquired aplastic anemia. Genomic DNA, serving as template, underwent TCR beta VDJ and CDR3 profiling. TCRdb recomputed calls from the reads with MiXCR, one row per CDR3 protein. The data contain approximately 260,000 distinct CDR3 sequences, 65% to 90% of them singletons. Individuals selected for sequencing had exhibited CD8+CD57+ cell expansion on flow cytometry. Sequenced sample: sorted CD4+, CD8+, or CD8+CD57+ T cells (not recorded which) from PBMCs. The origin of the receptors is a human donor with aplastic anemia.

This chain connects TRBV7-6 to TRBJ1-2; the D gene is possibly TRBD1 (5 bases). This CDR3 has 15 residues. V shed 7 bases and J shed 12 bases, with 27 bases lying between them. Germline values: CDR1 SGHVS, CDR2 FNYEAQ. The CDR3 nucleotides read TGTGCCAGCACCCTAGGGAGGGGCCCCGCTGGGGCCAACACCTTC. Translating it yields CASTLGRGPAGANTF.

The CDR3 loop reads CASSSHLTGYEQYV. In DNA, the CDR3 is TGTGCCAGCAGCTCACATCTGACAGGGTACGAGCAGTACGTC. The rearrangement joins TRBV7-9 to TRBJ2-7; 7 nucleotides agree with TRBD1. CDR1 and CDR2 from the germline V gene are SEHNR and FQNEAQ (reference sequence). V dropped 4 bases and J dropped 4; count of bases not matched to a gene: 7. The CDR3 extends over 14 amino acids.

The sample holds many counts of this clonotype. The chain combines TRBV11-2 with TRBJ2-2, with D uncertain. V was pared by 5 bases and J by 7 bases, with 8 bases between. CDR1 is SGHAT and CDR2 is FQNNGV in the germline V gene. The CDR3 sequence is 12 residues long. CDR3 sequence: CASSPSDGELFF. CDR3 DNA sequence: TGTGCCAGCAGCCCCTCCGACGGGGAGCTGTTTTTT.

This clonotype was counted between two and nine times. This chain's CDR3 is CASSIAGGVNEQFF. The CDR3 DNA follows: TGTGCCAGTAGTATAGCGGGGGGGGTAAATGAGCAGTTCTTC. The chain links TRBV19 to TRBJ2-1, with 8 bases matching TRBD2. Trimming at V came to 1 base and at J to 7 bases, leaving 3 bases not matched to a gene. The V gene's germline CDR1 is LNHDA and CDR2 SQIVND (reference sequence). The CDR3 spans 14 residues.

The chain combines TRBV7-9 with TRBJ2-1; the D gene is possibly TRBD2 (6 bases). V lost 3 bases and J lost 12, with 24 bases in between. In germline, CDR1 is SEHNR, CDR2 FQNEAQ (reference sequence). The CDR3 runs 16 residues. The chain's CDR3 is CASSFPSAMGSSAQFF. The DNA for the CDR3 is TGTGCCAGCAGCTTTCCTAGCGCAATGGGCAGCTCTGCGCAGTTCTTC.

This chain's CDR3 is CASGDGSTDAQYF. CDR3 in DNA: TGTGCCAGCGGCGATGGGAGCACCGATGCGCAGTATTTT. V and J are TRBV7-9 and TRBJ2-3; possibly TRBD2 for D (5 bases). Trimming removed 8 bases at V and 10 bases at J, with 19 bases between. Germline CDR1 is SEHNR and CDR2 is FQNEAQ (reference sequence). The CDR3 is 13 residues long.

V and J are TRBV11-2 and TRBJ2-3; 9 bases are a match to TRBD1. CDR3 length equals 14 residues. Germline V CDR1 and CDR2: SGHAT, FQNNGV. J gave up 7 bases and V 0 bases, and 2 bases lay outside the gene matches. The DNA for the CDR3 is TGTGCCAGCAGCTTAGAGGGGACAGGGAATACGCAGTATTTT. Translation: CASSLEGTGNTQYF. The full variable domain, with the rest looked up from reference TRBV11-2 and TRBJ2-3, is EAGVAQSPRYKIIEKRQSVAFWCNPISGHATLYWYQQILGQGPKLLIQFQNNGVVDDSQLPKDRFSAERLKGVDSTLKIQPAKLEDSAVYLCASSLEGTGNTQYFGPGTRLTVL.

V gene TRBV7-3 combines with J gene TRBJ1-6; the D is unclear. Germline loops: CDR1 SGHTA, CDR2 FQGTGA. The CDR3 totals 12 residues. The germline V and J ends were trimmed by 6 bases and 15 bases, with 15 bases remaining between them. This CDR3 is CASSLGIGDLHF. CDR3 nucleotide sequence: TGTGCCAGCAGTCTGGGTATTGGTGACCTCCACTTT.

This clonotype was found many times. The gene calls are TRBV6-1 and TRBJ1-6; D is perhaps TRBD1 (6 bases). The CDR3 is 14 residues long. V lost 4 bases and J 10 bases, leaving 14 bases between the germline ends. The germline V gene encodes CDR1 MNHNS and CDR2 SASEGT. This CDR3 reads CASSGLGAGSPLHF. DNA for the CDR3: TGTGCCAGCAGTGGGTTGGGGGCAGGGTCACCCCTCCACTTT.

The chain couples TRBV15 to TRBJ1-1, with D maybe TRBD1 (5 bases). Trimming stripped 6 bases from V and 1 base from J, with 15 bases between. This CDR3 spans 15 amino acids. CDR1 LNHNV and CDR2 YYDKDF come from the germline V gene (reference sequence). CDR3 in DNA: TGTGCCACCAGTGGGGGGGGGGAGGCGAACACTGAAGCTTTCTTT. Protein sequence: CATSGGGEANTEAFF.

As concerns this clonotype: The junction shows a germline mismatch at one end, possibly a read error. This chain uses TRBV7-9 with TRBJ2-3; TRBD2 matches at 7 bases. The CDR3 extends over 13 amino acids. Germline CDR1 reads SEHNR; CDR2 reads FQNEAQ (reference sequence). DNA of the CDR3: TGTGCCAGCAGGTTTCAAGGAAGAGGTGGGAGGGATTTT. Protein product: CASRFQGRGGRDF.

Points on this clonotype: A read error may account for a junction end that differs from germline. The V gene is TRBV7-9, the J gene TRBJ2-3; D ambiguous. Germline CDR1 reads SEHNR; CDR2 reads FQNEAQ (reference sequence). The CDR3 runs to 12 residues. CDR3 in DNA: TGTGCCAGCAGCATGGAGCCAGATACGCAGTATTTC. Its translation: CASSMEPDTQYF.

A remark on this clonotype: The missing conserved phenylalanine or tryptophan at the end of this CDR3 makes a read error likely. The limits of the CDR3 on the DNA are not certain, so only TCRdb's listed CDR3 is given. This rearrangement joins TRBV9 to TRBJ2-3; the DNA was not used to check the table's D call, TRBD1. Both ends counted, the CDR3 spans 13 residues. Looked up from germline, CDR1 is SGDLS and CDR2 is YYNGEE. The CDR3 protein is CASGDGGRQRENI.

The V gene is TRBV7-8, the J gene TRBJ2-3, with TRBD2 identical over 8 bases. The CDR3 consists of 13 residues. Germline V CDR1 and CDR2: SGHVS, FQNEAQ. V shed 5 bases and J 13 bases; nucleotides not matched to a gene: 11. CDR3 nucleotides: TGTGCCAGCAGCGAAGCGGGAGCAGATGAGAAGTATTTT. Its protein is CASSEAGADEKYF. Combining the CDR3 with reference TRBV7-8 and TRBJ2-3 gives the whole variable domain GAGVSQSPRYKVAKRGQDVALRCDPISGHVSLFWYQQALGQGPEFLTYFQNEAQLDKSGLPSDRFFAERPEGSVSTLKIQRTQQEDSAVYLCASSEAGADEKYFGPGTRLTVL.

The CDR3 nucleotides read TGTGCCAGCAGCTCACGTGACGGGGGCATGGACTATGGCTACACCTTC. Its translation: CASSSRDGGMDYGYTF. The chain combines TRBV7-8 with TRBJ1-2, with D possibly matching TRBD1 (6 bases). Trimming took off 4 bases at V and 3 bases at J, with 18 bases between the two ends. CDR1 SGHVS and CDR2 FQNEAQ come from the germline V gene. The length of the CDR3 is 16 residues.

About this clonotype: One junction end does not reproduce the germline sequence, and a read error may be involved. The chain recombines TRBV7-9 with TRBJ1-5; D is unclear. In germline, CDR1 is SEHNR, CDR2 FQNEAQ (reference sequence). This CDR3 contains 16 residues. CDR3 protein: CAGSFGGNGGSQPQHF. DNA for the CDR3: TGTGCCGGCAGCTTTGGAGGGAACGGCGGGAGCCAGCCCCAGCATTTT. The whole variable domain, filled in from reference TRBV7-9 and TRBJ1-5, reads DTGVSQNPRHKITKRGQNVTFRCDPISEHNRLYWYRQTLGQGPEFLTYFQNEAQLEKSRLLSDRFSAERPKGSFSTLEIQRTEQGDSAMYLCAGSFGGNGGSQPQHFGDGTRLSIL.

The chain joins TRBV7-9 to TRBJ1-5; a weak D match, TRBD1 (5 bases). The V gene's germline CDR1 is SEHNR and CDR2 FQNEAQ (reference sequence). This CDR3 comprises 15 residues. Trimming removed 1 base at V and 16 bases at J, with 23 bases between. CDR3 sequence reads: CASSLVAGGMLFGHF. CDR3 DNA: TGTGCCAGCAGCTTAGTAGCCGGGGGAATGCTTTTTGGACATTTT.

This chain joins TRBV20-1 and TRBJ2-5; TRBD1 matches 7 bases. V shed 5 bases, J shed 1 base, and the junction held 10 bases outside the gene matches. The CDR3 length is 15 residues. The germline V gene has CDR1 DFQATT and CDR2 SNEGSKA (reference sequence). The CDR3: CSAPRTGLIQETQYF. The DNA for the CDR3 is TGCAGTGCTCCAAGGACAGGTCTTATCCAAGAGACCCAGTACTTC.

This clonotype has more than one count but fewer than ten. Its ends do not fully match the called genes, so a read error is possible. This chain uses TRBV7-9 with TRBJ2-7, with D uncertain. The CDR3 loop spans 10 amino acids. CDR1 is SEHNR, CDR2 FQNEAQ, per germline (reference sequence). CDR3 DNA: TGTGCCAGCGGAGTTTACGGGCAAAACTTC. Protein: CASGVYGQNF.

The chain recombines TRBV20-1 with TRBJ1-5; D remains ambiguous. This CDR3 is 13 amino acids long. The germline V and J ends were trimmed by 4 bases and 7 bases, with 14 bases remaining between them. Germline V CDR1 and CDR2: DFQATT, SNEGSKA (reference sequence). The CDR3 loop reads CSATQRVGQPQHF. CDR3 DNA sequence: TGCAGTGCTACACAGCGGGTTGGGCAGCCCCAGCATTTT.

The CDR3 coding sequence is TGTGCCAGCAGCGTCGTTCTGACAGATACGCAGTATTTT. Translated: CASSVVLTDTQYF. This chain joins TRBV11-3 and TRBJ2-3; D gene uncertain. The V and J ends lost 5 bases and 3 bases respectively, with 9 bases between them. Germline CDR1 is SGHNT and CDR2 is YENEEA. This CDR3 contains 13 residues. Complete variable domain (other parts from reference TRBV11-3 and TRBJ2-3): EAGVVQSPRYKIIEKKQPVAFWCNPISGHNTLYWYLQNLGQGPELLIRYENEEAVDDSQLPKDRFSAERLKGVDSTLKIQPAELGDSAVYLCASSVVLTDTQYFGPGTRLTVL.

The CDR3 loop reads CASSEGTALSYEQYV. CDR3 DNA sequence: TGTGCCAGCAGTGAGGGGACAGCCCTTTCCTACGAGCAGTACGTC. The chain carries TRBV6-1 and TRBJ2-7; TRBD1 aligns across 7 bases. The CDR3 runs 15 residues. The V segment lost 3 bases and the J segment 1 base; nucleotides outside the gene matches: 6. Germline V lookup: CDR1 MNHNS, CDR2 SASEGT.

Regarding this clonotype: The junction does not match germline at one end; this may be a read error. The V call is TRBV7-2, the J call TRBJ2-5, with 9 nucleotides matching TRBD1. The CDR3 has 14 amino acids. CDR1 and CDR2 (germline): SGHTA, FQGNSA. CDR3 sequence reads: CASSSDRGTGSNSF. DNA for the CDR3: TGTGCCAGCAGCTCAGACCGGGGGACAGGGAGCAATAGTTTC.

This clonotype appeared once. It is likely a read error, because the conserved phenylalanine at the end of the CDR3 is missing. The DNA is left out, because the CDR3 cannot be placed on it with certainty; the CDR3 is given as TCRdb lists it. The chain recombines TRBV2 with TRBJ1-6; TRBD1 was called by the table and not checked on the DNA. Germline assignment: CDR1 SNHLY and CDR2 FYNNEI. The CDR3 is 16 amino acids long, termini counted. The CDR3 loop reads CASSDGGVDEQLFGPG.

Points on this clonotype: The CDR3 does not end in the conserved phenylalanine or tryptophan, so this is likely a read error. No DNA is shown, since the ends of the CDR3 on it are uncertain; the CDR3 is the one TCRdb lists. J is TRBJ2-3 and V is TRBV9; the table's D gene call, TRBD1, was not cross checked with the DNA. CDR1 SGDLS and CDR2 YYNGEE come from the germline V gene. Counting both end residues, the CDR3 totals 13 amino acids. This CDR3 is CASSDRRDRRPGV.